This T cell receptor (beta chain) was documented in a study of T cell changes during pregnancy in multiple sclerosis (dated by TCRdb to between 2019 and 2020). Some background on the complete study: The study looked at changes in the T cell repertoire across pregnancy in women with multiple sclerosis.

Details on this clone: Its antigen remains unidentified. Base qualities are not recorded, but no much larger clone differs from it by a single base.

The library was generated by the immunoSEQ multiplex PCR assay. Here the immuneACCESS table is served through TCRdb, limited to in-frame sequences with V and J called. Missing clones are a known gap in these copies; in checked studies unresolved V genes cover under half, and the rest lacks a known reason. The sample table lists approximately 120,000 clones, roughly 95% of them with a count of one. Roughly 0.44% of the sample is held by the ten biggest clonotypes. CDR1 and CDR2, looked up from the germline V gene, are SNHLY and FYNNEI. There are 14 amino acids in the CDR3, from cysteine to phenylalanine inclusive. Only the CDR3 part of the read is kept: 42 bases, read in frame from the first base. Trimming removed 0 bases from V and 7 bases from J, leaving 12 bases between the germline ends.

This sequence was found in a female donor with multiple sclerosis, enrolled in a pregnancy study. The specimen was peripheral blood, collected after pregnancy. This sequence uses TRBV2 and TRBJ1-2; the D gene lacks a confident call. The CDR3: CASSEAFSEGGYTF. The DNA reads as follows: TGTGCCAGCAGTGAAGCGTTTTCGGAGGGTGGCTACACCTTC.